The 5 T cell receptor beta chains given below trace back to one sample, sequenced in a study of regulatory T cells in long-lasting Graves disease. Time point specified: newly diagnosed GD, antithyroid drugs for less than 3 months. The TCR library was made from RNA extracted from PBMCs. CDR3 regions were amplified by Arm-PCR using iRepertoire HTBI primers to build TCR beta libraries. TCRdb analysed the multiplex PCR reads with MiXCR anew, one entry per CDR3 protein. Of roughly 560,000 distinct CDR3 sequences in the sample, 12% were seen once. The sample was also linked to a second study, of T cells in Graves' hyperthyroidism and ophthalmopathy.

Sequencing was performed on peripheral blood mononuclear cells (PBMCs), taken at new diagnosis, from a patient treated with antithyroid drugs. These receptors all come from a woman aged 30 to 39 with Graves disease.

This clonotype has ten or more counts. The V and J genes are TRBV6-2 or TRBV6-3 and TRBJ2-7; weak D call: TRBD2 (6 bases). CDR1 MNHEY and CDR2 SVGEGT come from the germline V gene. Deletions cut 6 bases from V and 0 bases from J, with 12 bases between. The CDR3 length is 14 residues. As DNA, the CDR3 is TGTGCCAGCAGACTCCACGGGGGCTCCTACGAGCAGTACTTC. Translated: CASRLHGGSYEQYF.

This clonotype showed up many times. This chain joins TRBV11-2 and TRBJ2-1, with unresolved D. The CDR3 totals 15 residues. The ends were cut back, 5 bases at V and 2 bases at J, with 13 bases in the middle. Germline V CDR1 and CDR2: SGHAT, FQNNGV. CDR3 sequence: CASSSLSGAYNEQFF. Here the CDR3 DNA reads TGTGCCAGCAGCAGCCTATCTGGGGCCTACAATGAGCAGTTCTTC. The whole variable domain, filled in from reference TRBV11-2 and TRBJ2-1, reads EAGVAQSPRYKIIEKRQSVAFWCNPISGHATLYWYQQILGQGPKLLIQFQNNGVVDDSQLPKDRFSAERLKGVDSTLKIQPAKLEDSAVYLCASSSLSGAYNEQFFGPGTRLTVL.

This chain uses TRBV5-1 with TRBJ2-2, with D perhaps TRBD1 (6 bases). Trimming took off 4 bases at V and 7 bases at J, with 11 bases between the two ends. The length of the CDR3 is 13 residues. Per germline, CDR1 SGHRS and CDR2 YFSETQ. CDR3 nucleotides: TGCGCCAGCAGCCCGACAGGTATCGGGGAGCTGTTTTTT. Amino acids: CASSPTGIGELFF.

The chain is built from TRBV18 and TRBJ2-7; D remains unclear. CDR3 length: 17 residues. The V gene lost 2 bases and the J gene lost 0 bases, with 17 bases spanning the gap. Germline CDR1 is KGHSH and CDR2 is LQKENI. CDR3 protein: CASSPTLGTSSSYEQYF. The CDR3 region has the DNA TGTGCCAGCTCACCAACTTTAGGTACTTCGTCCTCCTACGAGCAGTACTTC.

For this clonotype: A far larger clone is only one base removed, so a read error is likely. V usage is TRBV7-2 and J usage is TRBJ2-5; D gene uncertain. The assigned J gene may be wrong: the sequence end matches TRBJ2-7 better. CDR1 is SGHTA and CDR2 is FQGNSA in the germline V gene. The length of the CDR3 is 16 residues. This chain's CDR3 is CASSFGPSSGRYEQYF. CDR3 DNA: TGTGCCAGCAGTTTTGGGCCCTCCTCTGGCCGTTACGAGCAGTACTTC.